This is a list of T cell receptor beta chains from one sample in a study of shared clonotypes between healthy human individuals. The method was immunoSEQ multiplex PCR; TCRdb's version includes in-frame clones alone and lacks a portion of them. The sample consists of fewer than 600,000 clones, roughly 79% of them appearing once. Specimen: PBMCs. These TCRs come from a middle-aged woman in good health. Some clones in this sample may be carry-over from other donors' samples. The CDR3 runs from the conserved cysteine through the conserved F or W. D genes are given only for firm matches. Size is stated for part of the rows, as once, few or many counts, or as a class when the clone is expanded.

v_call	clone_size	j_call	d_call	cdr3_nt	cdr3_aa
TRBV30	NA	TRBJ1-1	NA	TGTGCCTGGGCAGGAGACAGGAACACTGAAGCTTTCTTT	CAWAGDRNTEAFF
TRBV30	NA	TRBJ2-7	TRBD1	TGTGCCTGTTCACAACCGGGACAGGGGTTCGAGCAGTACTTC	CACSQPGQGFEQYF
TRBV18	NA	TRBJ2-3	NA	TGTGCCAGCTCAACTCAGCGGCAATTCACAGATACGCAGTATTTT	CASSTQRQFTDTQYF
TRBV19	NA	TRBJ1-4	NA	TGTGCCAGTAGTATAGGAAGGGGACATGGAGAAAAACTGTTTTTT	CASSIGRGHGEKLFF
TRBV28	NA	TRBJ2-7	TRBD1	TGTGCCAGCAGTACCGGTCGGGACAGCTCCTACGAGCAGTACTTC	CASSTGRDSSYEQYF
TRBV4-3	NA	TRBJ1-1	NA	TGCGCCAGCAGCCAAGCCGGGGGGGTGAACACTGAAGCTTTCTTT	CASSQAGGVNTEAFF
TRBV5-4	NA	TRBJ2-7	NA	TGTGCCAGCAGCTTGACAGCGAGTGAGCAGTACTTC	CASSLTASEQYF
TRBV5-4	NA	TRBJ2-7	TRBD2	TGTGCCAGCAGCCTATCCAGACTAGCGGCTACCTCCTACGAGCAGTACTTC	CASSLSRLAATSYEQYF
TRBV5-4	NA	TRBJ2-5	NA	TGTGCCAGCAGCTTGGATTTGGGGCGGTCAGAGACCCAGTACTTC	CASSLDLGRSETQYF
TRBV30	NA	TRBJ1-6	NA	TGTGCCTGGAGGGGACTGAGCTCCTACAATTCACCCCTCCACTTT	CAWRGLSSYNSPLHF
TRBV18	NA	TRBJ1-4	NA	TGTGCCAGCTCACCAAGACAGATACGAAGTAATGAAAAACTGTTTTTT	CASSPRQIRSNEKLFF
TRBV19	NA	TRBJ1-5	NA	TGTGCCAGTAGTATAAATCGACAGCCCCAGCATTTT	CASSINRQPQHF
TRBV2	NA	TRBJ1-3	NA	TGCGCCAGCGGTTTTGGAAACACCATATATTTT	CASGFGNTIYF
TRBV30	NA	TRBJ2-1	TRBD1	TGTGCCTGCACAGGGGTTACCTACAATGAGCAGTTCTTC	CACTGVTYNEQFF
TRBV7-9	NA	TRBJ2-1	NA	TGTGCCAGCAGCTTAGACTACAGATACAATGAGCAGTTCTTC	CASSLDYRYNEQFF
TRBV6-6	NA	TRBJ1-3	NA	TGTGCCAGCAACCCAGCAGGTGTGAGCTCTGGAAACACCATATATTTT	CASNPAGVSSGNTIYF
TRBV25-1	NA	TRBJ2-3	NA	TGTGCCAGCAGTGTACTCACCGGAGATACGCAGTATTTT	CASSVLTGDTQYF
TRBV28	few	TRBJ1-3	TRBD1	TGTGCCAGCAGTCCCATGGACAGGGAGGTAGGAAACACCATATATTTT	CASSPMDREVGNTIYF
TRBV28	NA	TRBJ1-5	NA	TGTGCCAGCAGTTTGGGTGGACGGAATCAGCCCCAGCATTTT	CASSLGGRNQPQHF
TRBV5-1	NA	TRBJ2-5	TRBD1	TGCGCCAGCAGCTTGGGGGGACAGGCTAGTCAAGAGACCCAGTACTTC	CASSLGGQASQETQYF
TRBV7-9	NA	TRBJ2-7	TRBD2	TGTGCCAGCAGCTTAGTACTAGCGGGGAACTACGAGCAGTACTTC	CASSLVLAGNYEQYF
TRBV7-9	few	TRBJ2-7	TRBD1	TGTGCCAGCGGAGGGGACAGGAGCTCCTACGAGCAGTACTTC	CASGGDRSSYEQYF
TRBV4-3	NA	TRBJ2-1	TRBD2	TGCGCCAGCAGCCAAGATAGGGGACTAGCGGGAGGGCGGGGCAATGAGCAGTTCTTC	CASSQDRGLAGGRGNEQFF
TRBV2	NA	TRBJ2-7	NA	TGTGCCAGCAGTATGCAGGCAGGACCCTACGAGCAGTACTTC	CASSMQAGPYEQYF
TRBV2	NA	TRBJ2-5	NA	TGTGCCATAGGGGAAGAGACCCAGTACTTC	CAIGEETQYF
TRBV9	NA	TRBJ2-5	NA	TGTGCCAGCAGCGGAGCCGGGACCACGGAACTCCAAGAGACCCAGTACTTC	CASSGAGTTELQETQYF
TRBV6-1	NA	TRBJ1-2	TRBD1	TGTGCCAGCAGTCGACAGGGACAGGGCTACACCTTC	CASSRQGQGYTF
TRBV6-1	NA	TRBJ1-3	TRBD1	TGTGCCAGCAATATAAAAGGACAGGCTGGAAACACCATATATTTT	CASNIKGQAGNTIYF
TRBV4-1	NA	TRBJ2-1	NA	TGCGCCAGCAGACATGCGGGATCCTACAATGAGCAGTTCTTC	CASRHAGSYNEQFF
TRBV4-1	NA	TRBJ2-2	NA	TGCGCCAGCCGACAGTTGTGGGGGGCTTCCGGGGAGCTGTTTTTT	CASRQLWGASGELFF
TRBV5-1	NA	TRBJ2-4	NA	TGCGCCAGCAGCTTGGGTGGGACAGCCAAAAACATTCAGTACTTC	CASSLGGTAKNIQYF
TRBV7-9	NA	TRBJ2-3	NA	TGTGCCAGCAGCTTAGGTGGCAGGGTGAAAGATACGCAGTATTTT	CASSLGGRVKDTQYF
TRBV9	NA	TRBJ2-5	TRBD1	TGTGCCAGCAGCGCCCACAGGGGGGAAGAGACCCAGTACTTC	CASSAHRGEETQYF
TRBV2	few	TRBJ2-2	TRBD2	TGTGCCAGCAAAATGGGACTAGGAGGGGCCGGGGAGCTGTTTTTT	CASKMGLGGAGELFF
TRBV5-1	NA	TRBJ1-2	TRBD1	TGCGCCAGCAGCTCAAATACTGACAGGGCCTATGGCTACACCTTC	CASSSNTDRAYGYTF
TRBV2	once	TRBJ1-4	TRBD1	TGTGCCAGCAGTTATGGGACAGGGGGAGGGGAAAAACTGTTTTTT	CASSYGTGGGEKLFF
TRBV5-8	NA	TRBJ1-2	NA	TGTGCCAGCAGCTCCAGCAACGGGTTGGGTGGCTACACCTTC	CASSSSNGLGGYTF
TRBV7-9	once	TRBJ1-1	NA	TGTGCCAGCAGCCCCGCTCCCGAAGCTTTCTTT	CASSPAPEAFF
TRBV28	NA	TRBJ2-2	NA	TGTGCCAGCAGTTTAGTGGGATCCGGGGAGCTGTTTTTT	CASSLVGSGELFF
TRBV6-1	NA	TRBJ2-2	TRBD1	TGTGCGAACAGGGGGCTGAACACCGGGGAGCTGTTTTTT	CANRGLNTGELFF
TRBV7-9	many	TRBJ2-5	TRBD1	TGTGCCAGCAGCTTCACAGGGGTGGAGACCCAGTACTTC	CASSFTGVETQYF
TRBV29-1	NA	TRBJ2-2	TRBD1	TGCAGCGTGCCGGGACAGCCGAACACCGGGGAGCTGTTTTTT	CSVPGQPNTGELFF
TRBV5-1	NA	TRBJ2-7	TRBD2	TGCGCCAGCAGCGCACGCCACGGGGGGAACGACGAGCAGTACTTC	CASSARHGGNDEQYF
TRBV6-6	NA	TRBJ2-7	TRBD1	TGTGCCAGCAGTCCCCGGGACAGGGGATACTCCTACGAGCAGTACTTC	CASSPRDRGYSYEQYF
TRBV28	few	TRBJ1-3	NA	TGTGCCAGCAGTTCCCTCGGGACAACCGGAAACACCATATATTTT	CASSSLGTTGNTIYF
TRBV7-9	NA	TRBJ2-2	TRBD1	TGTGCCAGCAGCCCAGGACAGGGGTACACCGGGGAGCTGTTTTTT	CASSPGQGYTGELFF
TRBV7-9	NA	TRBJ1-3	TRBD1	TGTGCCAGCAGCACGCAGGGGGCGAAGGGAAACACCATATATTTT	CASSTQGAKGNTIYF
TRBV7-9	NA	TRBJ1-4	NA	TGTGCCAGCAGAACAGGGACCGAAAAACTGTTTTTT	CASRTGTEKLFF
TRBV9	few	TRBJ2-1	TRBD2	TGTGCCAGCAGCGTAGAGGGAGAGCGGGGTGATGAGCAGTTCTTC	CASSVEGERGDEQFF
TRBV13	NA	TRBJ1-4	NA	TGTGCCAGCAGCTTAGGCGTCCGTACTAATGAAAAACTGTTTTTT	CASSLGVRTNEKLFF
TRBV11-2	NA	TRBJ2-7	NA	TGTGCCAGCAGCTCGGTTTCTTCTCGCTACGAGCAGTACTTC	CASSSVSSRYEQYF
TRBV28	NA	TRBJ2-3	NA	TGTGCCAGCAGCACCCCAGATACGCAGTATTTT	CASSTPDTQYF
TRBV5-5	NA	TRBJ1-5	NA	TGTGCCAGCAGCTTGGTGGCGGCTAATCGCAATCAGCCCCAGCATTTT	CASSLVAANRNQPQHF